The rows below give T cell receptor beta chains drawn from one sample of a study of blood T cell repertoires in COVID-19. Using immunoSEQ multiplex PCR, the repertoire was profiled, and TCRdb retains in-frame clones only, with some absent. Of about 280,000 clones detected, approximately 88% appear once; the ten largest clones hold 2.2%. Sample: peripheral blood. All receptors derive from a man in his forties or fifties with acute or convalescent COVID-19. CDR3s include the opening cysteine and the closing phenylalanine or tryptophan. A D gene is named only where the DNA matches it firmly. Rows may omit the clone size; those that give it use once, few, many or a size class.

TRBJ1-5,NA,NA,TRBV5-6,15,CASSSDGEGNQPQHF,TGTGCCAGCAGCTCCGATGGGGAGGGCAATCAGCCCCAGCATTTT
TRBJ2-3,NA,NA,TRBV19,11,CASSHRVTQYF,TGTGCCAGTAGCCACCGGGTTACGCAGTATTTT
TRBJ1-1,NA,NA,TRBV5-6,13,CASSKMTDTEAFF,TGTGCCAGCAGCAAGATGACAGACACTGAAGCTTTCTTT
TRBJ2-7,NA,NA,TRBV29-1,13,CSVRWTANYEQYF,TGCAGCGTTCGATGGACAGCCAACTACGAGCAGTACTTC
TRBJ2-1,once,TRBD2,TRBV6-1,18,CASSVAGGPRTSYNEQFF,TGTGCCAGCAGTGTAGCGGGGGGGCCCCGGACGTCCTACAATGAGCAGTTCTTC
TRBJ1-1,NA,NA,TRBV6-1,13,CASSEVRYTEAFF,TGTGCCAGCAGTGAAGTTCGGTACACTGAAGCTTTCTTT
TRBJ1-2,once,NA,TRBV6-5,14,CASSLEGMGYGYTF,TGTGCCAGCAGTTTGGAGGGGATGGGTTATGGCTACACCTTC
TRBJ2-1,few,TRBD2,TRBV7-2,14,CASSWGLALDEQFF,TGTGCCAGCAGCTGGGGACTAGCCTTGGATGAGCAGTTCTTC
TRBJ1-1,NA,NA,TRBV29-1,10,CSAGHIEAFF,TGCAGCGCGGGACACATTGAAGCTTTCTTT
TRBJ2-7,NA,TRBD1,TRBV5-1,16,CASSAKQGPSSYEQYF,TGCGCCAGCAGCGCGAAACAGGGGCCAAGCTCCTACGAGCAGTACTTC
TRBJ1-1,once,NA,TRBV27,14,CASSLVQGNTEAFF,TGTGCCAGCAGTTTAGTACAGGGGAACACTGAAGCTTTCTTT
TRBJ2-1,NA,TRBD2,TRBV5-4,15,CASSFSGGAYNEQFF,TGTGCCAGCAGCTTTAGCGGGGGAGCCTACAATGAGCAGTTCTTC
TRBJ1-6,NA,TRBD1,TRBV27,14,CASSSTGQGSPLHF,TGTGCCAGCAGTTCGACAGGGCAGGGTTCACCCCTCCACTTT
TRBJ2-7,NA,TRBD2,TRBV30,13,CAWSEGYGSGEYF,TGTGCCTGGAGTGAGGGGTACGGTAGCGGGGAGTACTTC
TRBJ2-1,NA,NA,TRBV7-6,15,CASSPTGRGDNEQFF,TGTGCCAGCAGCCCCACGGGCAGGGGGGACAATGAGCAGTTCTTC
TRBJ1-1,NA,TRBD1,TRBV23-1,14,CASSHPQGGTEAFF,TGCGCCAGCAGTCACCCCCAGGGGGGCACTGAAGCTTTCTTT
TRBJ1-4,NA,NA,TRBV6-5,15,CASTRTPATNEKLFF,TGTGCCAGCACCCGGACACCTGCAACTAATGAAAAACTGTTTTTT
TRBJ2-5,NA,NA,TRBV10-3,11,CATSQGETQYF,TGTGCCACCTCACAGGGAGAGACCCAGTACTTC
TRBJ1-2,NA,NA,TRBV7-6,13,CASSKQANYGYTF,TGTGCCAGCAGCAAACAGGCTAACTATGGCTACACCTTC
TRBJ2-3,NA,NA,TRBV12-3/TRBV12-4,13,CASTRAHTDTQYF,TGTGCCAGCACGCGGGCCCACACAGATACGCAGTATTTT
TRBJ1-2,NA,TRBD1,TRBV5-6,12,CASSSLQGSYTF,TGTGCCAGCAGCTCGCTACAGGGGAGCTACACCTTC
TRBJ1-1,NA,NA,TRBV7-3,15,CASSLTAGRETEAFF,TGTGCCAGCAGCTTAACGGCGGGGCGGGAGACTGAAGCTTTCTTT
TRBJ2-1,NA,NA,TRBV7-6,13,CASSLETGNEQFF,TGTGCCAGCAGCTTAGAGACGGGCAATGAGCAGTTCTTC
TRBJ1-2,once,TRBD1,TRBV2,13,CASSPTETGGYTF,TGTGCCAGCAGTCCGACGGAGACAGGGGGCTACACCTTC
TRBJ1-6,NA,TRBD1,TRBV19,15,CASKRGRNENSPLHF,TGTGCCAGTAAGAGGGGGCGAAACGAAAATTCACCCCTCCACTTT
TRBJ2-2,once,NA,TRBV6-6,13,CASRDSSAGELFF,TGTGCCAGCAGGGACAGTAGCGCCGGGGAGCTGTTTTTT
TRBJ2-5,NA,TRBD1,TRBV12-3/TRBV12-4,12,CASTGTVETQYF,TGTGCCAGCACGGGGACAGTAGAGACCCAGTACTTC
TRBJ1-4,NA,NA,TRBV5-6,17,CASSLAGQGRGWEKLFF,TGTGCCAGCAGCTTGGCCGGTCAAGGGAGAGGCTGGGAAAAACTGTTTTTT
TRBJ1-5,NA,NA,TRBV5-1,12,CASSLALEGWHF,TGCGCCAGCAGCTTGGCCTTGGAGGGATGGCATTTT
TRBJ1-4,NA,NA,TRBV18,14,CASSPRATNEKLFF,TGTGCCAGCTCACCCCGTGCAACTAATGAAAAACTGTTTTTT
TRBJ2-3,NA,NA,TRBV6-5,14,CASSYSIAADTQYF,TGTGCCAGCAGTTACTCGATAGCGGCAGATACGCAGTATTTT
TRBJ1-2,NA,TRBD1,TRBV7-2,14,CASSLTGANYGYTF,TGTGCCAGCAGCTTGACAGGGGCTAACTATGGCTACACCTTC
TRBJ2-3,few,NA,TRBV6-2/TRBV6-3,16,CASSYGPGTSTDTQYF,TGTGCCAGCAGTTACGGACCCGGGACTAGCACAGATACGCAGTATTTT
TRBJ1-6,NA,NA,TRBV7-3,14,CASSQQPPNSPLHF,TGTGCCAGCAGCCAACAGCCGCCCAATTCACCCCTCCACTTT
TRBJ1-1,once,TRBD1,TRBV11-1,15,CASSAPGQGKTEAFF,TGTGCCAGCAGCGCACCGGGACAGGGAAAAACTGAAGCTTTCTTT
TRBJ2-1,NA,TRBD2,TRBV7-8,15,CASRAQAGAYNEQFF,TGTGCCAGCAGGGCCCAGGCGGGGGCCTACAATGAGCAGTTCTTC
TRBJ1-6,NA,NA,TRBV19,14,CASSTGRANSPLHF,TGTGCCAGTAGTACGGGGAGAGCTAATTCACCCCTCCACTTT
TRBJ2-1,NA,NA,TRBV5-5,13,CASSLQFGDEQFF,TGTGCCAGCAGCTTGCAGTTCGGAGATGAGCAGTTCTTC
TRBJ1-2,NA,TRBD1,TRBV29-1,17,CSVEGPGTGSVDYGYTF,TGCAGCGTTGAAGGCCCCGGGACAGGGTCCGTTGACTATGGCTACACCTTC
TRBJ1-1,NA,NA,TRBV2,14,CAKRGRARNTEAFF,TGTGCCAAACGAGGGAGGGCGAGGAACACTGAAGCTTTCTTT
TRBJ2-5,NA,TRBD2,TRBV4-2,16,CASSQSSGGASETQYF,TGTGCCAGCAGCCAATCTAGCGGGGGGGCATCGGAGACCCAGTACTTC
TRBJ1-2,NA,TRBD1,TRBV12-3/TRBV12-4,13,CASSKQGAGGYTF,TGTGCCAGCAGTAAACAGGGGGCAGGAGGCTACACCTTC
TRBJ2-7,NA,TRBD2,TRBV5-6,15,CASSLTSGVSYEQYF,TGTGCCAGCAGCCTGACTAGCGGGGTGTCCTACGAGCAGTACTTC
TRBJ1-3,NA,NA,TRBV12-3/TRBV12-4,13,CASRRSSGNTIYF,TGTGCCAGCAGGCGGAGCTCTGGAAACACCATATATTTT
TRBJ1-6,NA,TRBD1,TRBV10-3,15,CAISSTTGTNSPLHF,TGTGCCATCAGCTCAACGACAGGGACTAATTCACCCCTCCACTTT
TRBJ2-1,NA,TRBD1,TRBV3-1/TRBV3-2,14,CASSDRGKGNEQFF,TGTGCCAGCAGCGACAGGGGGAAGGGGAATGAGCAGTTCTTC
TRBJ2-3,NA,NA,TRBV24-1,13,CATSDHSGDTQYF,TGTGCCACCAGTGATCATTCCGGGGATACGCAGTATTTT
TRBJ1-6,NA,TRBD1,TRBV10-1,14,CASSGRDRASPLHF,TGCGCCAGCAGTGGCCGGGACAGGGCTTCACCCCTCCACTTT
TRBJ1-2,NA,NA,TRBV19,11,CASSRTDGYTF,TGTGCCAGTAGTAGGACTGATGGCTACACCTTC
TRBJ1-1,NA,NA,TRBV10-1,13,CASSSGINTEAFF,TGCGCCAGCAGTTCCGGGATAAACACTGAAGCTTTCTTT
TRBJ1-5,once,NA,TRBV28,16,CASSRERDTGRRPQHF,TGTGCCAGCAGCCGAGAAAGGGACACCGGGAGGCGGCCCCAGCATTTT
TRBJ1-2,NA,NA,TRBV6-2/TRBV6-3,13,CASSLPPDYGYTF,TGTGCCAGCAGTCTACCCCCTGACTATGGCTACACCTTC
TRBJ2-2,NA,NA,TRBV5-1,15,CASSLPGSNTGELFF,TGCGCCAGCAGCTTGCCAGGATCGAACACCGGGGAGCTGTTTTTT